This T cell receptor (beta chain) was retrieved from a study of human T cells and chemical hapten exposure. Broader study findings: Those TCRs sitting above 1 in 1000 frequency stayed the same with DPC sensitization.

The CDR3 is 14 residues long. The J segment lost 6 bases and the V segment lost 4 bases, leaving 8 bases of the junction unmatched. Germline V gives CDR1 SGHRS, CDR2 YFSETQ. TCRdb analysed the RACE reads with MiXCR anew, one entry per CDR3 protein. The repertoire holds about 97,000 distinct CDR3 sequences, 25% to 35% seen once, with 10% to 13% in the top ten. Indicated time point: patch test 3, about 24 weeks after DPC sensitization. Specified treatment: therapeutic diphenylcyclopropenone sensitization with weekly scalp DPC. Alopecia patients deemed DPC-suitable, aged 18 to 70, excluding pregnancy. In this sample, this clonotype turned up a few times. What it binds is not known.

The rearrangement links TRBV5-1 to TRBJ1-1, with TRBD1 matching 8 bases. This specimen was whole blood, taken in connection with sensitization to the hapten diphenylcyclopropenone (DPC). This TCR came from a man aged 35 to 55 with alopecia areata. Some clones in this sample may be carry-over from other donors' samples. CDR3 amino acids: CASSTTGGSAEAFF. The CDR3 region has the DNA TGCGCCAGCAGCACAACAGGGGGAAGCGCTGAAGCTTTCTTT. Full variable domain (outside the CDR3, taken from reference TRBV5-1 and TRBJ1-1): KAGVTQTPRYLIKTRGQQVTLSCSPISGHRSVSWYQQTPGQGLQFLFEYFSETQRNKGNFPGRFSGRQFSNSRSEMNVSTLELGDSALYLCASSTTGGSAEAFFGQGTRLTVV.